The 16 T cell receptor beta chains in this list originate from one sample, sequenced in a study of memory CD4+ T cells and cytomegalovirus serostatus. The sort gate was single viable CD3+CD4+CD8-CD45RO+ cells for memory CD4+ T cells. The repertoire was sequenced with immunoSEQ multiplex PCR; TCRdb's copy has only in-frame clones and lacks some. Of nearly 60,000 clones in the sample, about three quarters were seen once. The sequenced sample consisted of memory CD4+ T cells from blood. All receptors derive from an adult in good health and CMV-seronegative.

The chain links TRBV6-1 to TRBJ1-2; TRBD1 matches at 7 bases. The CDR3 totals 14 residues. V lost 5 bases to trimming and J lost 4 bases; unmatched junction nucleotides: 7. CDR1 and CDR2 (germline): MNHNS, SASEGT. CDR3 sequence: CASSPRTGAYGYTF. The DNA of the CDR3 is TGTGCCAGCAGTCCCCGGACAGGCGCCTATGGCTACACCTTC.

The chain links TRBV30 to TRBJ1-4, with TRBD1 identical over 10 bases. Trimming removed 7 bases from V and 6 bases from J; junction bases left unmatched: 2. From germline, CDR1 is GTSNPN and CDR2 SVGIG (reference sequence). This CDR3 region has 12 residues. This CDR3 is CASGQGDEKLFF. The CDR3 DNA follows: TGTGCCTCTGGACAGGGGGATGAAAAACTGTTTTTT.

The CDR3 spells CASSLSQGSGANEQFF. The CDR3 nucleotides are TGTGCCAGCAGTTTATCCCAGGGGTCTGGAGCCAATGAGCAGTTCTTC. The chain links TRBV27 to TRBJ2-1; TRBD1 is a possible D gene (6 bases). Germline V CDR1 and CDR2: MNHEY, SMNVEV (reference sequence). CDR3 size: 16 residues. The germline V and J ends were trimmed by 0 bases and 6 bases, with 15 bases remaining between them.

DNA of the CDR3: TGTGCCTGGAGTCACAGAGGGGGCGACAACGAGCAGTACTTC. Translation: CAWSHRGGDNEQYF. This chain uses TRBV30 with TRBJ2-7, with TRBD1 matching over 7 bases. V lost 2 bases, J lost 5 bases, and 9 bases stayed unmatched. The CDR3 is 14 residues long. Germline V gene sequence: CDR1 GTSNPN, CDR2 SVGIG (reference sequence).

V and J are TRBV6-1 and TRBJ1-5, with D possibly TRBD1 on 5 matching bases. This CDR3 is 16 amino acids long. CDR1 is MNHNS and CDR2 is SASEGT in the germline V gene. V gave up 4 bases and J gave up 4 bases, with 17 bases separating them. The DNA of the CDR3 is TGTGCCAGCAGTGGGACCGGGACGGATGCAAATCAGCCCCAGCATTTT. Protein product: CASSGTGTDANQPQHF.

A single count supports this clone. V gene TRBV5-8 combines with J gene TRBJ2-7; TRBD1 agrees at 7 bases. V dropped 0 bases and J dropped 5; count of bases not matched to a gene: 5. The length of the CDR3 is 14 residues. Germline CDR1 and CDR2: SGHTS and YDEGEE. CDR3 region: CASSLAVGQDEQYF. The CDR3 DNA reads TGTGCCAGCAGCTTGGCGGTCGGACAGGACGAGCAGTACTTC.

V gene TRBV4-2 combines with J gene TRBJ2-3; possibly TRBD1 or TRBD2 for D (6 bases each). The CDR3 contains 18 residues. The V and J ends lost 3 bases and 2 bases respectively, with 21 bases between them. Germline-derived CDR1 and CDR2 are LGHNA and YNFKEQ. DNA for the CDR3: TGTGCCAGCAGCCACCTTACCTCTAGAGGGGGGCTCACAGATACGCAGTATTTT. It yields the protein CASSHLTSRGGLTDTQYF.

This clone was observed once. V usage is TRBV7-3 and J usage is TRBJ1-1; D might be TRBD1 (5 bases). Trimming removed 0 bases from V and 8 bases from J, with 10 bases in between. The CDR3 runs 13 residues. CDR1 is SGHTA, CDR2 FQGTGA, per germline. DNA for the CDR3: TGTGCCAGCAGCTTAACAGGGGAGGACGAAGCTTTCTTT. This codes for CASSLTGEDEAFF.

The V gene is TRBV28, the J gene TRBJ2-2; D is undetermined. V was pared by 2 bases and J by 6 bases, with 10 bases between. CDR3 length equals 14 residues. The germline gives CDR1 MDHEN, CDR2 SYDVKM. The CDR3 is CASSLITLPGELFF. The CDR3 bases are TGTGCCAGCAGTTTAATAACCTTACCCGGGGAGCTGTTTTTT.

To note about this clone: Other nucleotide sequences in the sample specify the same CDR3. The V call is TRBV19, the J call TRBJ2-7, with D possibly matching TRBD1 (6 bases). Germline V gives CDR1 LNHDA, CDR2 SQIVND (reference sequence). The germline V and J ends were trimmed by 5 bases and 0 bases, with 17 bases remaining between them. The CDR3 contains 16 residues. The DNA for the CDR3 is TGTGCCAGTAGTTTCCGGGACACTAAAAACTCCTACGAGCAGTACTTC. It codes for CASSFRDTKNSYEQYF. The full variable domain, in which reference TRBV19 and TRBJ2-7 provide the parts outside the CDR3, is DGGITQSPKYLFRKEGQNVTLSCEQNLNHDAMYWYRQDPGQGLRLIYYSQIVNDFQKGDIAEGYSVSREKKESFPLTVTSAQKNPTAFYLCASSFRDTKNSYEQYFGPGTRLTVT.

This rearrangement joins TRBV6-1 to TRBJ1-4; no firm D call. CDR1 is MNHNS and CDR2 is SASEGT in the germline V gene. V was shortened by 1 base and J by 7 bases, with 10 bases between the two germline ends. This CDR3 region has 14 residues. DNA of the CDR3: TGTGCCAGCAGTGAAGGAGCTCTGGCTGAAAAACTGTTTTTT. Translation: CASSEGALAEKLFF.

This chain connects TRBV30 to TRBJ2-1; TRBD1 is a possible D gene (5 bases). Germline lookup yields CDR1 GTSNPN and CDR2 SVGIG (reference sequence). The CDR3 consists of 14 residues. The germline V and J ends were trimmed by 4 bases and 7 bases, with 17 bases remaining between them. In DNA, the CDR3 is TGTGCCTGGAATGCTGGTCCAGGGAAGAATGAGCAGTTCTTC. This sequence encodes CAWNAGPGKNEQFF. Complete variable domain (other parts from reference TRBV30 and TRBJ2-1): SQTIHQWPATLVQPVGSPLSLECTVEGTSNPNLYWYRQAAGRGLQLLFYSVGIGQISSEVPQNLSASRPQDRQFILSSKKLLLSDSGFYLCAWNAGPGKNEQFFGPGTRLTVL.

The rearrangement links TRBV9 to TRBJ1-5; D is possibly TRBD1 (5 bases). Germline V gene data show CDR1 as SGDLS and CDR2 as YYNGEE. The CDR3 totals 14 residues. Trimming cost V 6 bases and J 5 bases, with 15 bases left between them. In DNA form, the CDR3 reads TGTGCCAGCAAAGTCGACGGGACCGATCAGCCCCAGCATTTT. Translated, it gives CASKVDGTDQPQHF.

The genes are TRBV2 and TRBJ2-5; D possibly corresponds to TRBD1 (6 bases). The tail of the sequence fits TRBJ2-7 better, so the J call may be wrong. CDR3 length: 15 amino acids. Germline loops: CDR1 SNHLY, CDR2 FYNNEI. CDR3 nucleotide sequence: TGTGCCAGCAGCGGACAGTCCAGAGATCCCTACGAGCAGTACTTC. Its protein is CASSGQSRDPYEQYF.

The genes are TRBV28 and TRBJ2-7; 8 bases match TRBD2. With V trimmed by 8 bases and J by 3 bases, 9 bases remained unmatched. Looked up from germline, CDR1 is MDHEN and CDR2 is SYDVKM. This CDR3 contains 14 residues. The CDR3 loop reads CASGGAGGNYEQYF. DNA of the CDR3: TGTGCCAGCGGTGGGGCGGGAGGAAACTACGAGCAGTACTTC.

The rearrangement links TRBV27 to TRBJ2-4; 8 nucleotides match TRBD2. The CDR3 spans 17 residues. J lost 8 bases, V lost 5 bases, and 17 bases had no gene match. Germline V gene sequence: CDR1 MNHEY, CDR2 SMNVEV (reference sequence). CDR3 loop: CASSTGKSGRWRDIQYF. The CDR3 coding sequence is TGTGCCAGCAGTACGGGGAAAAGCGGGAGATGGAGGGACATTCAGTACTTC.